A single sample is the source of the 20 T cell receptor beta chains below, sequenced in a study of response to subunit inactivated influenza vaccine. TCRdb redid the calling of the RT-PCR reads with MiXCR, one entry per CDR3 protein. There are around 520,000 distinct CDR3 sequences in the sample; about an eighth occur only once, and roughly 10% lies in the top ten. The sample consisted of PBMCs from blood, taken on the day of vaccination. These receptors were collected from a man over 45 who received an inactivated influenza vaccine.

This clonotype has only a few counts. J is TRBJ2-3 and V is TRBV20-1, with unresolved D. The CDR3 spans 13 residues. Germline V lookup: CDR1 DFQATT, CDR2 SNEGSKA (reference sequence). V lost 0 bases to trimming and J lost 5 bases, with 9 bases between them. The CDR3 reads CSARDPYLDTQYF. CDR3 bases: TGCAGTGCTAGAGATCCCTATTTAGATACGCAGTATTTT.

This clonotype appeared a few times. The chain uses TRBV4-2 and TRBJ2-3; D not resolved. CDR1 is LGHNA, CDR2 YNFKEQ, per germline. CDR3 size: 14 residues. Trimming removed 4 bases from V and 3 bases from J, with 11 bases in between. This CDR3 reads CASSPQASTDTQYF. The CDR3 region has the DNA TGTGCCAGCAGCCCCCAGGCTTCGACAGATACGCAGTATTTT.

This clonotype showed up many times. The chain combines TRBV28 with TRBJ2-7; 9 nucleotides line up with TRBD2. V was pared by 2 bases and J by 3 bases, with 2 bases of the junction left unmatched. Germline assignment: CDR1 MDHEN and CDR2 SYDVKM. CDR3 length: 14 residues. DNA for the CDR3: TGTGCCAGCAGTTTAGGACTAGCGATCTACGAGCAGTACTTC. It translates to CASSLGLAIYEQYF.

This clonotype has a handful of counts. J is TRBJ2-5 and V is TRBV2, with D possibly TRBD1 on 6 matching bases. Germline V gene data show CDR1 as SNHLY and CDR2 as FYNNEI. This CDR3 is 14 amino acids long. Trimming stripped 8 bases from V and 4 bases from J, with 17 bases between. CDR3 sequence (DNA): TGTGCCAGCGGCACCGGGACAAACCTAGAGACCCAGTACTTC. This translates into CASGTGTNLETQYF. The whole variable domain, filled in from reference TRBV2 and TRBJ2-5, reads EPEVTQTPSHQVTQMGQEVILRCVPISNHLYFYWYRQILGQKVEFLVSFYNNEISEKSEIFDDQFSVERPDGSNFTLKIRSTKLEDSAMYFCASGTGTNLETQYFGPGTRLLVL.

This clonotype showed up just a few times. V is TRBV29-1 and J is TRBJ2-7; D remains unclear. The CDR3 contains 12 residues. Trimming took 4 bases from V and 0 from J, leaving 7 bases between them. Germline assignment: CDR1 SQVTM and CDR2 ANQGSEA. The CDR3 DNA reads as TGCAGCGTTGCGGTCGGCTCCTACGAGCAGTACTTC. As protein: CSVAVGSYEQYF.

A few counts support this clonotype. V usage is TRBV20-1 and J usage is TRBJ2-3; maybe TRBD2 (5 bases). The germline V and J ends were trimmed by 2 bases and 2 bases, with 14 bases remaining between them. CDR1 DFQATT and CDR2 SNEGSKA come from the germline V gene (reference sequence). CDR3 size: 15 residues. CDR3 DNA: TGCAGTGCTAGACCCCCAAGCGGCCTCACAGATACGCAGTATTTT. It translates to CSARPPSGLTDTQYF.

This clonotype was observed a few times. CDR3 sequence: CASSYSGLAVTYEQYF. DNA for the CDR3: TGTGCCAGCAGTTACTCCGGACTAGCGGTCACCTACGAGCAGTACTTC. The gene calls are TRBV6-5 and TRBJ2-7, with 10 bases aligning to TRBD2. There are 16 residues in the CDR3. The germline V gene encodes CDR1 MNHEY and CDR2 SVGAGI. With V trimmed by 0 bases and J by 2 bases, 4 bases remained unmatched.

V usage is TRBV9 and J usage is TRBJ2-3; the D is unclear. Germline V gives CDR1 SGDLS, CDR2 YYNGEE. The CDR3 totals 15 residues. V was clipped by 1 base and J by 0 bases, with 9 bases between them. CDR3 loop: CASSVRATSTDTQYF. The CDR3 nucleotides are TGTGCCAGCAGCGTACGAGCGACGAGCACAGATACGCAGTATTTT.

This clonotype was seen at least ten times. The V gene is TRBV4-3, the J gene TRBJ2-1; possibly TRBD1 for D (5 bases). Germline CDR1 reads LGHNA; CDR2 reads YSLEER. This CDR3 has 15 residues. V was pared by 2 bases and J by 4 bases, with 12 bases between. CDR3 nucleotides: TGCGCCAGCAGCCAAAGGGGAATTGGTTACAATGAGCAGTTCTTC. It codes for CASSQRGIGYNEQFF.

Many counts were recorded for this clonotype. This chain links TRBV11-2 with TRBJ2-7; the D call may be TRBD1 or TRBD2 (5 bases each). CDR1 and CDR2 (germline): SGHAT, FQNNGV. V was cut by 4 bases and J by 1 base, with 17 bases left in between. The CDR3 contains 16 residues. CDR3 sequence (DNA): TGTGCCAGCAGCTCCCTCAGACAGCGGCCATCCTACGAGCAGTACTTC. It encodes CASSSLRQRPSYEQYF. Full variable domain (outside the CDR3, taken from reference TRBV11-2 and TRBJ2-7): EAGVAQSPRYKIIEKRQSVAFWCNPISGHATLYWYQQILGQGPKLLIQFQNNGVVDDSQLPKDRFSAERLKGVDSTLKIQPAKLEDSAVYLCASSSLRQRPSYEQYFGPGTRLTVT.

J is TRBJ2-5 and V is TRBV6-1, with 7 positions matching TRBD1. Germline CDR1 MNHNS, CDR2 SASEGT. The CDR3 loop spans 16 amino acids. With 5 bases clipped from V and 2 bases from J, the junction kept 11 bases outside the gene matches. As DNA, the CDR3 is TGTGCCAGCAGTCCTACAGGGGTGGTCCAACAAGAGACCCAGTACTTC. The encoded protein is CASSPTGVVQQETQYF.

This clonotype has more than one count but fewer than ten. CDR3 region: CSARVENSPLHF. In nucleotides, the CDR3 is TGCAGTGCTAGAGTGGAGAATTCACCCCTCCACTTT. J is TRBJ1-6 and V is TRBV20-1; D not certain. The CDR3 runs 12 residues. The germline V and J ends were trimmed by 1 base and 7 bases, with 5 bases remaining between them. The germline CDR1 and CDR2 sequences are DFQATT and SNEGSKA (reference sequence).

The V gene is TRBV25-1, the J gene TRBJ2-3; D may match TRBD1 or TRBD2 (6 bases each). CDR1 and CDR2 (germline): MGHDK, SYGVNS. The length of the CDR3 is 15 residues. The germline V and J ends were trimmed by 7 bases and 11 bases, with 25 bases remaining between them. This chain's CDR3 is CASTPSGGHGLGQYF. In nucleotides, the CDR3 is TGTGCCAGCACCCCCTCCGGGGGACACGGTCTCGGGCAGTATTTT. Using reference TRBV25-1 and TRBJ2-3 for the parts outside the CDR3, the full variable domain is EADIYQTPRYLVIGTGKKITLECSQTMGHDKMYWYQQDPGMELHLIHYSYGVNSTEKGDLSSESTVSRIRTEHFPLTLESARPSHTSQYLCASTPSGGHGLGQYFGPGTRLTVL.

In this sample, this clonotype turned up a few times. The V gene is TRBV6-2 or TRBV6-3, the J gene TRBJ2-7; 7 nucleotides line up with TRBD2. J lost 3 bases, V lost 2 bases, and 7 bases had no gene match. The length of the CDR3 is 15 residues. Germline lookup yields CDR1 MNHEY and CDR2 SVGEGT. Here the CDR3 reads CASSYPLAEFYEQYF. In nucleotides, the CDR3 is TGTGCCAGCAGTTACCCCCTAGCGGAATTCTACGAGCAGTACTTC.

This clonotype was seen a handful of times. This sequence joins TRBV7-2 and TRBJ1-4; a possible D gene is TRBD1 (6 bases). CDR3 length: 16 residues. Germline CDR1 reads SGHTA; CDR2 reads FQGNSA. V was trimmed by 5 bases and J by 4 bases, leaving 17 bases between them. DNA for the CDR3: TGTGCCAGCAGCCCAGGGGCGGGACTGAATAATGAAAAACTGTTTTTT. This translates into CASSPGAGLNNEKLFF.

The chain links TRBV14 to TRBJ2-7, with D tentatively TRBD1 (5 bases). Germline CDR1 is SGHDN and CDR2 is FVKESK. V gave up 0 bases and J gave up 1 base, with 10 bases separating them. The CDR3 length is 15 residues. The CDR3 DNA is TGTGCCAGCAGCCAAGAGGGGCACGGTTCCTACGAGCAGTACTTC. Its protein product is CASSQEGHGSYEQYF.

This clonotype came up many times. The chain is built from TRBV29-1 and TRBJ2-7; perhaps TRBD2 as D (5 bases). V lost 5 bases and J 5 bases, leaving 13 bases between the germline ends. The CDR3 length is 12 residues. The germline CDR1 and CDR2 sequences are SQVTM and ANQGSEA. This chain's CDR3 is CSVRESGHEQYF. CDR3 DNA: TGCAGCGTTCGAGAGAGCGGCCACGAGCAGTACTTC.

In this sample, this clonotype turned up a few times. The genes are TRBV28 and TRBJ1-2; TRBD1 is a possible D gene (5 bases). V lost 2 bases and J 4 bases, leaving 20 bases between the germline ends. The CDR3 consists of 17 residues. Germline CDR1 and CDR2: MDHEN and SYDVKM. The CDR3 DNA reads TGTGCCAGCAGTTTACGCCTAACTTCAGGGACCCTCTATGGCTACACCTTC. Protein: CASSLRLTSGTLYGYTF.

J is TRBJ2-1 and V is TRBV2; D is possibly TRBD2 (6 bases). V was pared by 6 bases and J by 4 bases, with 22 bases between. Germline V CDR1 and CDR2: SNHLY, FYNNEI. This CDR3 has 17 amino acids. CDR3 nucleotide sequence: TGTGCCAGCAGGGGGGTCTTAGGGAGGACGATTTACAATGAGCAGTTCTTC. Amino acids: CASRGVLGRTIYNEQFF.

The table lists this clonotype with many counts. The chain joins TRBV14 to TRBJ2-2, with a weak D call TRBD2 (5 bases). This CDR3 is built from 14 residues. V was trimmed by 4 bases and J by 2 bases, leaving 8 bases between them. The germline CDR1 and CDR2 sequences are SGHDN and FVKESK. The CDR3 DNA follows: TGTGCCAGCAGCCCGGGGTACAACACCGGGGAGCTGTTTTTT. It codes for CASSPGYNTGELFF.